Presented here are 2 T cell receptor beta chains from one specimen sequenced in a study of PD-1 blockade in classical Hodgkin lymphoma (dated by TCRdb to between 2020 and 2021). The time point label for this specimen denotes: cycle 2 day 1 (C2D1) of nivolumab. All trial patients had relapsed after autologous stem cell transplantation, with cohorts A, B and C differing in prior brentuximab vedotin exposure. The library came from the immunoSEQ multiplex PCR assay. TCRdb retrieved this table from immuneACCESS and kept in-frame rearrangements only. Not all clones are present; in checked studies, unresolved V genes account for under half, and no reason is known for the remainder. The sample yields about 26,000 clones; roughly 86% were counted once. The ten largest clones represent roughly 11% of the sample. Sequences were derived from peripheral blood mononuclear cells (PBMCs), sampled before the second cycle of nivolumab. The receptor set was obtained from a human donor with classical Hodgkin lymphoma.

This chain joins TRBV4-3 and TRBJ1-6, with D unresolved. CDR1 and CDR2 (germline): LGHNA, YSLEER. The CDR3 covers 14 residues. The V end was cut by 2 bases, the J end by 5 bases, with 7 bases between. The CDR3 spells CASSQWTDNSPLHF. The CDR3 DNA sequence: TGCGCCAGCAGCCAATGGACCGATAATTCACCCCTCCACTTT.

The rearrangement uses TRBV7-9 and TRBJ1-2; D gene unclear. V lost 5 bases and J 6 bases, leaving 16 bases between the germline ends. CDR1 and CDR2 (germline): SEHNR, FQNEAQ (reference sequence). There are 14 residues in the CDR3. The CDR3 sequence: CASSAVQRVDGYTF. CDR3 in DNA: TGTGCCAGCAGCGCCGTACAGAGGGTCGATGGCTACACCTTC.